These T cell receptor beta chains were read from a single sample in a study of blood T cell repertoires in COVID-19. TCRdb keeps only in-frame clones here, not all; method: immunoSEQ multiplex PCR. The sample holds approximately 170,000 clones, 86% seen once. What was sequenced was peripheral blood. These receptors were taken from a man between 65 and 85 years old with acute or convalescent COVID-19. CDR3s include the opening cysteine and the closing phenylalanine or tryptophan. D genes are given only for firm matches. Rows may omit the clone size; those that give it use once, few, many or a size class.

j_call v_call d_call clone_size cdr3_nt cdr3_aa
TRBJ2-5 TRBV5-1 NA NA TGCGCCAGCACCCCCTCCGGGGGGCTATGGGAGACCCAGTACTTC CASTPSGGLWETQYF
TRBJ2-2 TRBV18 TRBD1 NA TGTGCCAGCTCACCACCGGGACAGGGGGCAGGCCTCGGGGAGCTGTTTTTT CASSPPGQGAGLGELFF
TRBJ1-1 TRBV7-6 TRBD1 NA TGTGCCAGCAGCCGACAGGGAGAGAACACTGAAGCTTTCTTT CASSRQGENTEAFF
TRBJ2-1 TRBV4-2 TRBD2 NA TGTGCCAGCAGCCAAGAGCCTAGCGGGACTTACAATGAGCAGTTCTTC CASSQEPSGTYNEQFF
TRBJ2-7 TRBV4-1 NA NA TGCGCCAGCAGCCCAAGGGACTCCAGGAGGAACGAGCAGTACTTC CASSPRDSRRNEQYF
TRBJ2-7 TRBV28 NA NA TGTGCCAGCAGTTTAGGGCAGGCCCACTACGAGCAGTACTTC CASSLGQAHYEQYF
TRBJ1-2 TRBV11-2 TRBD1 NA TGTGCCAGCAGCTGGGCAGGGGGCAGCTATGGCTACACCTTC CASSWAGGSYGYTF
TRBJ1-2 TRBV19 TRBD1 NA TGTGCCAGCGGGCGCCAGGACAGGGGAAGTAACTATGGCTACACCTTC CASGRQDRGSNYGYTF
TRBJ1-1 TRBV28 NA once TGTGCCAGCACCCCCGGGGGGGCGGACGTGAACACTGAAGCTTTCTTT CASTPGGADVNTEAFF
TRBJ2-7 TRBV7-8 NA NA TGTGCCAGCAGCTTAGCGAGGGTTTTGGGGGAGCAGTACTTC CASSLARVLGEQYF
TRBJ1-6 TRBV6-5 TRBD1 once TGTGCCACCCTCACAGGGGTTGGATCACCCCTCCACTTT CATLTGVGSPLHF
TRBJ1-4 TRBV5-1 NA NA TGCGCCAGCAGCTTTGATCCCCCGGCAACTAATGAAAAACTGTTTTTT CASSFDPPATNEKLFF
TRBJ2-3 TRBV6-6 TRBD2 NA TGTGCCAGCAGTTACAGGCGGGGGGGTGAAGATACGCAGTATTTT CASSYRRGGEDTQYF
TRBJ2-3 TRBV4-2 TRBD2 once TGTGCCAGCAGCCAGGGCGGGACTAGCGGGGGTAGCACAGATACGCAGTATTTT CASSQGGTSGGSTDTQYF
TRBJ1-5 TRBV7-2 NA NA TGTGCCAGCAGCTACTCGGCAGGAAACCAGCCCCAGCATTTT CASSYSAGNQPQHF
TRBJ2-5 TRBV9 NA once TGTGCCAGCAGCGAATTCGGGGGAGAGACCCAGTACTTC CASSEFGGETQYF
TRBJ1-1 TRBV7-3 TRBD1 NA TGTGCCAGCAGCCAAGGACAGGGGTTCACTGAAGCTTTCTTT CASSQGQGFTEAFF
TRBJ2-1 TRBV7-3 NA NA TGTGCCAGCAGCCCAGACAGGTACAATGAGCAGTTCTTC CASSPDRYNEQFF
TRBJ2-7 TRBV28 TRBD1 NA TGTGCCAACAGCCGGACAGGGATCGATCACGAGCAGTACTTC CANSRTGIDHEQYF
TRBJ2-2 TRBV9 TRBD1 NA TGTGCCAGCAGCGTAGATCCGGACAGGGCCGGGGAGCTGTTTTTT CASSVDPDRAGELFF
TRBJ2-3 TRBV6-1 TRBD2 NA TGTGCCAGCAGTGAAGCGCTAGGCGGGGGGGCCCGCACGCAGTATTTT CASSEALGGGARTQYF
TRBJ2-3 TRBV3-1/TRBV3-2 NA NA TGTGCCAGCAGCCAAGGGCCAGATACGCAGTATTTT CASSQGPDTQYF
TRBJ2-1 TRBV29-1 NA NA TGCAGCGTTGGAGTCGCGGAGCAGTTCTTC CSVGVAEQFF
TRBJ1-4 TRBV28 TRBD1 NA TGTGCCAGCAGTTCCTCAGGGGGCGAGGGTGGTGAAAAACTGTTTTTT CASSSSGGEGGEKLFF
TRBJ1-1 TRBV28 NA few TGTGCCAGCAGTTTGAGAGCGATGAACACTGAAGCTTTCTTT CASSLRAMNTEAFF
TRBJ2-7 TRBV5-1 TRBD1 NA TGCGCCAGCAGCTTGATGGGACAGGGGGCAAACGAGCAGTACTTC CASSLMGQGANEQYF
TRBJ1-4 TRBV9 NA NA TGTGCCAGCAGCAAAGAGATGGTTAATGAAAAACTGTTTTTT CASSKEMVNEKLFF
TRBJ2-3 TRBV28 NA NA TGTGCCAGCAGTTTACGGGCAGGGTCTGAAGATACGCAGTATTTT CASSLRAGSEDTQYF
TRBJ1-2 TRBV19 NA NA TGTGCCAGTAGGGATACAAGTAGCAACTATGGCTACACCTTC CASRDTSSNYGYTF
TRBJ2-1 TRBV15 TRBD2 NA TGTGCCACCAGCAGCCTAGCGGGGTCCTACAATGAGCAGTTCTTC CATSSLAGSYNEQFF
TRBJ2-1 TRBV30 NA NA TGTGCCTGGAGTGTAGATAGCTCCTACAATGAGCAGTTCTTC CAWSVDSSYNEQFF
TRBJ1-1 TRBV10-1 NA NA TGCGCCAGCAGTAAGGACATGAACACTGAAGCTTTCTTT CASSKDMNTEAFF
TRBJ1-1 TRBV5-4 NA NA TGTGCCAGCAGCTCCACGCGGACTGGGGAAGCTTTCTTT CASSSTRTGEAFF
TRBJ2-7 TRBV18 NA NA TGTGCCAGCTCGCAGGCCGTATCCTACGAGCAGTACTTC CASSQAVSYEQYF
TRBJ1-2 TRBV7-2 NA NA TGTGCCAGCAGCTTAGACCCCCAGGGTGCTAGGATTGGCTACACCTTC CASSLDPQGARIGYTF
TRBJ2-3 TRBV6-1 NA once TGTGCCAGCAGTGAAATCGGGGATACGCAGTATTTT CASSEIGDTQYF
TRBJ1-3 TRBV7-2 NA NA TGTGCCAGCAGCTTAATGAGGGCTGGAAACACCATATATTTT CASSLMRAGNTIYF
TRBJ1-1 TRBV29-1 NA few TGCAGCGGGGTAACAGGAAGGGGCACTGAAGCTTTCTTT CSGVTGRGTEAFF
TRBJ1-2 TRBV7-9 NA NA TGTGCCAGCAGCCCCCCTGGGGGCCCGTATGGCTACACCTTC CASSPPGGPYGYTF
TRBJ2-1 TRBV10-1 NA NA TGCGCCACCGACGGCGAGGAATCGGGATACAATGAGCAGTTCTTC CATDGEESGYNEQFF
TRBJ2-1 TRBV4-2 TRBD2 few TGTGCCAGCAGCCAGGCTAGCGGGGGGTCCTCCTACAATGAGCAGTTCTTC CASSQASGGSSYNEQFF
TRBJ1-4 TRBV5-8 NA once TGTGCCAGCAGCTTGGAGCTTTTTGCTTCTGAAAAACTGTTTTTT CASSLELFASEKLFF
TRBJ2-3 TRBV3-1/TRBV3-2 TRBD2 NA TGTGCCAGCAGCCCGTGGACTAGCGGGGGGGCAGATACGCAGTATTTT CASSPWTSGGADTQYF
TRBJ2-2 TRBV10-3 NA NA TGTGCCATCAGTGAGAACCGACTGAACACCGGGGAGCTGTTTTTT CAISENRLNTGELFF
TRBJ2-7 TRBV13 TRBD2 NA TGTGCCAGCAGCCTCTTCGGGGGGGCACACTACGAGCAGTACTTC CASSLFGGAHYEQYF
TRBJ2-3 TRBV9 NA NA TGTGCCAGCAGCCTGTTCGGGGGACGAGGGGAGAATACGCAGTATTTT CASSLFGGRGENTQYF
TRBJ1-2 TRBV29-1 TRBD1 NA TGCAGCGTTGAGGTCTCCGGGACAGTATATGGCTACACCTTC CSVEVSGTVYGYTF
TRBJ2-3 TRBV9 NA few TGTGCCAGCAGCGCAGGCACAGATACGCAGTATTTT CASSAGTDTQYF
TRBJ1-2 TRBV12-3/TRBV12-4 NA NA TGTGCCAGCAGCCGCTCGGGGAACTATGGCTACACCTTC CASSRSGNYGYTF
TRBJ2-5 TRBV18 NA NA TGTGCCAGCTCACCCCCAGGGGGGGAGACCCAGTACTTC CASSPPGGETQYF
TRBJ2-7 TRBV28 TRBD2 NA TGTGCCAGCAGTTCCTCCCCGTGGCTAGCGGGAGTTGGGTACGAGCAGTACTTC CASSSSPWLAGVGYEQYF
TRBJ1-1 TRBV7-9 NA NA TGTGCCAGCAGCTTAGGGTTCAGGTCCAACACTGAAGCTTTCTTT CASSLGFRSNTEAFF
TRBJ2-3 TRBV2 NA NA TGTGCCAGCAGTGAGGGAGAGTTTACAGATACGCAGTATTTT CASSEGEFTDTQYF
TRBJ1-5 TRBV7-2 NA NA TGTGCCAGCAGCTTAACTCCTAGCAATCAGCCCCAGCATTTT CASSLTPSNQPQHF
TRBJ2-3 TRBV19 NA NA TGTGCCAGTAGAGGGGGGGGGAACACAGATACGCAGTATTTT CASRGGGNTDTQYF
TRBJ2-7 TRBV10-2 NA NA TGCGCCAGCGGAGTTTACGAGCAGTACTTC CASGVYEQYF
TRBJ1-4 TRBV3-1/TRBV3-2 TRBD1 NA TGTGCCAGCAGCCCTGAGGGGGCAGCAACTAATGAAAAACTGTTTTTT CASSPEGAATNEKLFF
TRBJ2-1 TRBV5-4 NA NA TGTGCCAGCAGCTGGGGCCGGGAGCCCGGCAATGAGCAGTTCTTC CASSWGREPGNEQFF